This T cell receptor (beta chain) was found in a study of beta chain features in type 1 diabetes. Each donor gave one heparinised blood draw averaging approximately 100 mL. This clone was counted a few times. The antigen is unknown. Overall study results and limits: cDNA sequencing could over-represent cells with high TCR expression. Among patients with Type 1 diabetes, TCRB CDR3s were moderately but significantly shorter in every one of the four CD4+ subsets. Whether TCRB rearrangement is influenced by HLA type went unresolved here. Although PCR might favor shorter templates, it would do so equally in patients and controls.

The V and J ends lost 3 bases and 10 bases, in that order; junction bases with no gene match: 3. CDR3 length: 14 residues. Germline assignment: CDR1 SGDLS and CDR2 YYNGEE. Investigators reverse transcribed all isolated RNA, so they sequenced expressed TCRB transcripts. Only in-frame clones appear in the TCRdb table, and some are missing; sequencing was by immunoSEQ multiplex PCR. Among 250,000 to 350,000 clones listed, over 11% were seen once. This clonotype was sampled from a young man with type 1 diabetes. Sequencing was performed on naive CD4+ T cells from blood. V gene TRBV9 combines with J gene TRBJ2-1, with 14 bases matching TRBD2. The CDR3 protein is CASSGRLAGGEQFF. The DNA of the CDR3 is TGTGCCAGCAGCGGACGACTAGCGGGGGGGGAGCAGTTCTTC.